This T cell receptor (beta chain) was sequenced in a study of T-cell reconstitution after alpha-beta-depleted transplantation in children. A library of TCRbeta sequences, prepared with unique molecular identifiers, was generated. TCRdb itself ran the PCR reads through MiXCR, one entry per CDR3 protein. This sample has roughly 20,000 distinct CDR3 sequences, with roughly a tenth found just once. This clonotype occurred many times. This TCR came from a human donor who donated a stem cell graft to a child with chronic granulomatous disease. The specimen comprised PBMCs from the stem cell graft donor, sampled from the stem cell graft.

The CDR3 DNA sequence: TGTGCCAGCAGCTTTTCCTGGACAGGGGACCCCTACGAGCAGTACTTC. This encodes CASSFSWTGDPYEQYF. The gene calls are TRBV7-8 and TRBJ2-7; 9 bases align to TRBD1. CDR1 and CDR2 from the germline V gene are SGHVS and FQNEAQ. The CDR3 is 16 residues long. The V and J ends lost 3 bases and 2 bases, in that order; junction bases with no gene match: 8. The full variable domain, its missing parts supplied by reference TRBV7-8 and TRBJ2-7, is GAGVSQSPRYKVAKRGQDVALRCDPISGHVSLFWYQQALGQGPEFLTYFQNEAQLDKSGLPSDRFFAERPEGSVSTLKIQRTQQEDSAVYLCASSFSWTGDPYEQYFGPGTRLTVT.